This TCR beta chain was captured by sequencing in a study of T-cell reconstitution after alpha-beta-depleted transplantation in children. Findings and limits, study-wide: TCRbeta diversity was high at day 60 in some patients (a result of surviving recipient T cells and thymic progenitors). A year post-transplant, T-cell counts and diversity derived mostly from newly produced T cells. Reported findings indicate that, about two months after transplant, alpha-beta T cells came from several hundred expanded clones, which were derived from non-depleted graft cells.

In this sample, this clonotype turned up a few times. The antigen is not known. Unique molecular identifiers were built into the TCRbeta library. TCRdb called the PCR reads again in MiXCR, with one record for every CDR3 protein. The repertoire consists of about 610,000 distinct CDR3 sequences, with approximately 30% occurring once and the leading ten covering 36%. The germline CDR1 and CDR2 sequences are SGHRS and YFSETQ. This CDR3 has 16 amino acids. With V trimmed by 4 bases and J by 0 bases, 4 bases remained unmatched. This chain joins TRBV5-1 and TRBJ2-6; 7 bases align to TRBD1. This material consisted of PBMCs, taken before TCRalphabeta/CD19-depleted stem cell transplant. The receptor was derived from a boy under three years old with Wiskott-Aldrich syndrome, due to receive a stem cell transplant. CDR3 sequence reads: CASSPDRDSGANVLTF. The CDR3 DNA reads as TGCGCCAGCAGCCCTGACAGGGACTCTGGGGCCAACGTCCTGACTTTC.